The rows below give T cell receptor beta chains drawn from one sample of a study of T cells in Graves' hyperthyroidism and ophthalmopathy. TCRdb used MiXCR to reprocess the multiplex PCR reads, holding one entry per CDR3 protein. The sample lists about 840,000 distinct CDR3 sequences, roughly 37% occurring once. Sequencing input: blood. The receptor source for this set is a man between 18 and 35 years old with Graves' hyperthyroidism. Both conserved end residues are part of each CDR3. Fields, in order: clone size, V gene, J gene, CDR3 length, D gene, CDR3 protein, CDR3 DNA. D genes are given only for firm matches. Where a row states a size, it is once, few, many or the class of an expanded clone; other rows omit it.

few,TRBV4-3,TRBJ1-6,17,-,CASSQVAGRFGDSPLHF,TGCGCCAGCAGCCAAGTAGCGGGAAGGTTTGGAGATTCACCCCTCCACTTT
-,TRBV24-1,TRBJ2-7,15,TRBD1,CASSDTGTVSYEQYF,TGTGCCAGCAGTGACACCGGGACAGTCTCCTACGAGCAGTACTTC
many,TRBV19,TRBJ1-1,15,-,CASSMIWSLNTEAFF,TGTGCCAGTAGCATGATCTGGTCCCTGAACACTGAAGCTTTCTTT
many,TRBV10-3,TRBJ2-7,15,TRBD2,CAISGLAGDTYEQYF,TGTGCCATCAGTGGACTAGCGGGGGATACCTACGAGCAGTACTTC
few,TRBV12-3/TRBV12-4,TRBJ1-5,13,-,CASSAPGHQPQHF,TGTGCCAGCAGCGCTCCGGGTCACCAGCCCCAGCATTTT
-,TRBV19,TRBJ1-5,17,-,CASSIDLGTGSNQPQHF,TGTGCCAGTAGTATAGATCTAGGAACAGGGTCCAATCAGCCCCAGCATTTT
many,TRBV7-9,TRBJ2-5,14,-,CASSPTRYQETQYF,TGTGCCAGCAGCCCCACGAGGTACCAAGAGACCCAGTACTTC
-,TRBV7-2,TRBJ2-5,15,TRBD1,CASSPSGTGSETQYF,TGTGCCAGCAGCCCCTCCGGGACAGGGTCCGAGACCCAGTACTTC
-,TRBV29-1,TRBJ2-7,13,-,CSVLGRNSYEQYF,TGCAGCGTGTTGGGGAGGAACTCCTACGAGCAGTACTTC
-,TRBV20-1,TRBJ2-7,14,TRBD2,CSALASGSPYEQYF,TGCAGTGCTCTAGCTAGCGGGAGCCCCTACGAGCAGTACTTC
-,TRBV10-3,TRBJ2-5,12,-,CASGDRAETQYF,TGTGCTAGCGGGGACAGGGCGGAGACCCAGTACTTC
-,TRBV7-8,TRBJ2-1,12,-,CASSHPKVEQFF,TGTGCCAGCAGCCATCCTAAGGTGGAACAGTTCTTC
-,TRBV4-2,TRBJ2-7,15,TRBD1,CASSQDRGDLYEQYF,TGTGCCAGCAGCCAGGACAGGGGGGACCTCTACGAGCAGTACTTC
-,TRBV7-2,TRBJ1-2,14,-,CASSSYRTADGYTF,TGTGCCAGCAGCTCATATCGGACAGCCGACGGCTACACCTTC
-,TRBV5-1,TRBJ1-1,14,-,CASSLFSGNTEAFF,TGCGCCAGCAGCTTGTTTTCAGGGAACACTGAAGCTTTCTTT
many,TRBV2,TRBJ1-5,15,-,CASSEKGRGNQPQHF,TGTGCCAGCAGTGAAAAGGGCAGGGGCAATCAGCCCCAGCATTTT
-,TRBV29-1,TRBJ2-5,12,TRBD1,CSVNRGRETQYF,TGCAGCGTAAACAGGGGCCGAGAGACCCAGTACTTC
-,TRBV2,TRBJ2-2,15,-,CASSELGDNTGELFF,TGTGCCAGCAGTGAATTAGGGGACAACACCGGGGAGCTGTTTTTT
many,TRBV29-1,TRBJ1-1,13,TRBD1,CSGWTGDNTEAFF,TGCAGCGGATGGACAGGAGATAACACTGAAGCTTTCTTT
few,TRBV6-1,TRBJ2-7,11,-,CASSYPHEQYF,TGTGCCAGCAGTTACCCGCACGAGCAGTACTTC
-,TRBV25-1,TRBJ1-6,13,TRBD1,CASSGTGFSPLHF,TGTGCCAGCAGCGGGACAGGGTTTTCACCCCTCCACTTT
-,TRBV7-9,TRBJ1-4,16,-,CASSFARQIVNEKLFF,TGTGCCAGCAGCTTCGCTAGACAGATTGTTAATGAAAAACTGTTTTTT
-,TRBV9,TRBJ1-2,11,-,CASSEVDGYPF,TGTGCCAGCAGCGAGGTGGATGGCTACCCCTTC
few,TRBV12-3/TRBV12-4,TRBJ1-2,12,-,CASSLMDVGYTF,TGTGCCAGCAGTTTAATGGATGTGGGCTACACCTTC
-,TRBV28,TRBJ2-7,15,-,CASSLFTTTGREQYF,TGTGCCAGCAGCCTATTCACCACCACAGGGCGCGAGCAGTACTTC
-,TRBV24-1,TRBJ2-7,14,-,CATSGARGGYERYF,TGTGCCACCAGCGGGGCTCGGGGTGGCTACGAGCGGTACTTC
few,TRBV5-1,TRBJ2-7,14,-,CASSSEGYTYEQYF,TGCGCCAGCAGCTCAGAGGGATACACCTACGAGCAGTACTTC
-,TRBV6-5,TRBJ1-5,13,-,CASRLESNQPQHF,TGTGCCAGCCGGTTGGAGAGCAATCAGCCCCAGCATTTT
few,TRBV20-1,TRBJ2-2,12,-,CSANGRSGELFF,TGCAGTGCTAACGGACGTAGCGGGGAGCTGTTTTTT
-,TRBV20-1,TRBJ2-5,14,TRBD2,CRGTSGGATETQYF,TGCAGGGGGACTAGCGGGGGCGCGACGGAGACCCAGTACTTC
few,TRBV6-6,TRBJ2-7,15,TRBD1,CASRGDWDRAYEQYF,TGTGCCAGCAGGGGGGATTGGGACAGGGCCTACGAGCAGTACTTC
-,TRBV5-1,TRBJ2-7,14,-,CASSVGGRDYEQYF,TGCGCCAGCAGCGTAGGTGGGAGAGACTACGAGCAGTACTTC
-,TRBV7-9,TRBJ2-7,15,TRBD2,CASRSSPSGTYEQYF,TGTGCCAGCAGGTCCTCACCAAGCGGGACCTACGAGCAGTACTTC
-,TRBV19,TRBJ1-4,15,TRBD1,CASKEWGQENEKLFF,TGTGCCAGTAAAGAATGGGGACAGGAAAATGAAAAACTGTTTTTT
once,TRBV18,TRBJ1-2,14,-,CASSPPQTNYGYTF,TGTGCCAGCTCACCCCCGCAGACAAACTATGGCTACACCTTC
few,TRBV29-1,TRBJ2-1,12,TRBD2,CSATYGTSEQFF,TGCAGCGCCACGTACGGGACTAGCGAGCAGTTCTTC
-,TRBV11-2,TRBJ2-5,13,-,CASTSDFQETQYF,TGTGCCAGCACCTCGGACTTCCAAGAGACCCAGTACTTC
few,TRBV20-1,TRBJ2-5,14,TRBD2,CSALAGAQGETQYF,TGCAGTGCACTAGCGGGAGCCCAGGGGGAGACCCAGTACTTC
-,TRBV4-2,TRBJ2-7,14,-,CASSRVDRIYEQYF,TGTGCCAGCAGCCGGGTAGATAGGATCTACGAGCAGTACTTC
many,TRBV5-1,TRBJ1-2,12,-,CASSRADYGYTF,TGCGCCAGCAGCAGGGCAGACTATGGCTACACCTTC
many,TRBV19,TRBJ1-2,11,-,CASSTNYGYTF,TGTGCCAGTAGTACGAACTATGGCTACACCTTC
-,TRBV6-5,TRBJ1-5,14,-,CASSYETGYEPQHF,TGTGCCAGCAGTTACGAAACGGGGTATGAGCCCCAGCATTTT
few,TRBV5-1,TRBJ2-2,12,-,CASAPDTGELFF,TGCGCCAGCGCCCCCGACACCGGGGAGCTGTTTTTT
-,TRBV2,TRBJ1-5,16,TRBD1,CASSLGGGLSNQPQHF,TGTGCCAGCAGTTTAGGGGGCGGGTTGAGCAATCAGCCCCAGCATTTT
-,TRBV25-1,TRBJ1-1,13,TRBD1,CATPTGMNTEAFF,TGTGCTACCCCGACAGGGATGAACACTGAAGCTTTCTTT
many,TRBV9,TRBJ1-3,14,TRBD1,CASSVGQGGNTIYF,TGTGCCAGCAGCGTGGGACAGGGTGGAAACACCATATATTTT
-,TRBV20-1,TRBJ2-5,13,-,CSARVERKETQYF,TGCAGTGCTAGAGTAGAACGGAAAGAGACCCAGTACTTC
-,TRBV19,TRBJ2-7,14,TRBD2,CASSLSAGENEQYF,TGTGCCAGCAGTTTGAGTGCGGGAGAAAACGAGCAGTACTTC
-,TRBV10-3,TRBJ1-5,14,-,CAIKPGDSNQPQHF,TGTGCCATCAAGCCAGGGGATAGCAATCAGCCCCAGCATTTT
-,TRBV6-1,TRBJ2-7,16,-,CASSVSQGLGRYEQYF,TGTGCCAGCAGTGTCAGCCAGGGGCTAGGACGCTACGAGCAGTACTTC
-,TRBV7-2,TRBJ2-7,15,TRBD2,CASSFGLAASYEQYF,TGTGCCAGCAGCTTCGGACTAGCGGCTTCCTACGAGCAGTACTTC
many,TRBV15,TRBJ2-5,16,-,CATSRDRLRGVETQYF,TGTGCCACCAGCAGAGATAGGTTGAGGGGAGTAGAGACCCAGTACTTC
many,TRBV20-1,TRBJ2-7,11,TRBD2,CSAGLGLVQYF,TGCAGTGCTGGATTGGGACTAGTTCAGTACTTC
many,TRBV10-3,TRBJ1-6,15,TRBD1,CAISESDRTNSPLHF,TGTGCCATCAGTGAGTCGGACAGGACGAATTCACCCCTCCACTTT